This T cell receptor (beta chain) is drawn from a study of early T cells in non-severe SARS-CoV-2 infection. Findings and caveats of the study: The VDJdb matching leaned toward anti-spike CD8 responses and overlooked private and CD4 specificities.

This clonotype appeared many times. The antigen is not known. Unique molecular identifiers (one per individual cDNA molecule) were attached. From the 5' RACE reads, TCRdb called clonotypes with MiXCR, one entry per CDR3 protein. The sample has roughly 27,000 distinct CDR3 sequences, about 4.8% seen once. This CDR3 contains 14 residues. J was trimmed by 3 bases and V by 4 bases; bases with no gene match: 6. In germline, CDR1 is SGHKS, CDR2 YYEKEE (reference sequence). The TCR originated in an adult who was a healthcare worker with PCR-confirmed SARS-CoV-2 infection or an uninfected control (not recorded which). The rearrangement links TRBV5-5 to TRBJ1-2; 7 bases match TRBD1. Source material: whole blood. Here the CDR3 DNA reads TGTGCCAGCAGCCTGACAGGGAACCACTATGGCTACACCTTC. Translating gives CASSLTGNHYGYTF.